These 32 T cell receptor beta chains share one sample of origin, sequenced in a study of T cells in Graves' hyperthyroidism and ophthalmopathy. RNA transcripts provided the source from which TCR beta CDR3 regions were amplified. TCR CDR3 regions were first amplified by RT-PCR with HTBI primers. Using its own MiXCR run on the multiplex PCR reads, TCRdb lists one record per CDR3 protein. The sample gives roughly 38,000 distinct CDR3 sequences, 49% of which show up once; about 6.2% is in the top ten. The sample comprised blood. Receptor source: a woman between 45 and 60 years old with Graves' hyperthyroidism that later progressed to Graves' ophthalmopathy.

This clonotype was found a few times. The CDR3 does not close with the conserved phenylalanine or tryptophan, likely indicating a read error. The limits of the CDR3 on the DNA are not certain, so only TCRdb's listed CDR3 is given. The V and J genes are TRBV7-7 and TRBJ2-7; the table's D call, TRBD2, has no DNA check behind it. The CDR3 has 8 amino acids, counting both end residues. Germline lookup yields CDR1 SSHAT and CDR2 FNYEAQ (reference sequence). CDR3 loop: CASSLKAG.

DNA of the CDR3: TGTGCTAGAGATCCCGGGGGCGGGAGCTCCTACAATGAGCAGTTCTTC. It yields the protein CARDPGGGSSYNEQFF. The rearrangement joins TRBV7-7 to TRBJ2-1, with D maybe TRBD2 (7 bases). This CDR3 spans 16 amino acids. CDR1 and CDR2 (germline): SSHAT, FNYEAQ (reference sequence).

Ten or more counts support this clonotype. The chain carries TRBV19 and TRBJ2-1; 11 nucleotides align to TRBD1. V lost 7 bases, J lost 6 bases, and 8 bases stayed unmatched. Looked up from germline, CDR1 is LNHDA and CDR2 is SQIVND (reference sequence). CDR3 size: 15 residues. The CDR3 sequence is CASNHLGTGGNEQFF. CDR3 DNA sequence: TGTGCCAGTAACCATCTCGGGACAGGGGGCAATGAGCAGTTCTTC.

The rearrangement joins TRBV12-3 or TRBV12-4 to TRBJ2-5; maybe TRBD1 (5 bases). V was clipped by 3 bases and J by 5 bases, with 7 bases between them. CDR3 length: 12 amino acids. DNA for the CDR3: TGTGCCAGCAGTTTCAAGGGGGAGACCCAGTACTTC. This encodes CASSFKGETQYF.

In nucleotides, the CDR3 is TGTGCCAGCAGTAGGGGGTTTGAAGCTTTCTTT. It encodes CASSRGFEAFF. V gene TRBV6-1 combines with J gene TRBJ1-1; the D gene is possibly TRBD1 (6 bases). The CDR3 is 11 residues long. The V end was cut by 5 bases, the J end by 7 bases, with 8 bases between. Germline CDR1 reads MNHNS; CDR2 reads SASEGT.

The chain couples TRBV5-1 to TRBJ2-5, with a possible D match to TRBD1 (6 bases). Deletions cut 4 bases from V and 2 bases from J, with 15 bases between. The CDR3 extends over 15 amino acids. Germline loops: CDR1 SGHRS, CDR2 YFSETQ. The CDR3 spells CASSQQGQRQETQYF. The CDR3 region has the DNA TGCGCCAGCAGCCAACAAGGACAGCGGCAAGAGACCCAGTACTTC.

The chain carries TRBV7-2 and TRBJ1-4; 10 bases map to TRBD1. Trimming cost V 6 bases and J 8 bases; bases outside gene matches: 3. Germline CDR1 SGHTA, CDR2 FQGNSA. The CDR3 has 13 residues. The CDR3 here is CASRDRGLEKLFF. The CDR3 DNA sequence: TGTGCCAGCAGAGACAGGGGGCTAGAAAAACTGTTTTTT.

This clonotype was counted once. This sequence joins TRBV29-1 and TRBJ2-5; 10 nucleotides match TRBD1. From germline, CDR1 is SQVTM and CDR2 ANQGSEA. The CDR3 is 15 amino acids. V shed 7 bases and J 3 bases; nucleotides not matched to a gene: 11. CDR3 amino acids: CSAVSGQGKKETQYF. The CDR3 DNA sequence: TGCAGCGCAGTTTCGGGACAGGGGAAAAAAGAGACCCAGTACTTC. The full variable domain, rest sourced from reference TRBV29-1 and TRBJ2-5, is SAVISQKPSRDICQRGTSLTIQCQVDSQVTMMFWYRQQPGQSLTLIATANQGSEATYESGFVIDKFPISRPNLTFSTLTVSNMSPEDSSIYLCSAVSGQGKKETQYFGPGTRLLVL.

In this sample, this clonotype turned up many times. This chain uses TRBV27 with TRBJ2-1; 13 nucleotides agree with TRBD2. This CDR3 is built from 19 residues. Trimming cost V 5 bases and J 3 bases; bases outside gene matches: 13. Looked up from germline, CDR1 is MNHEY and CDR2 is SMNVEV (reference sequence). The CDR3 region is CASSLGTSGTLALYNEQFF. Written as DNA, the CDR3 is TGTGCCAGCAGTCTCGGGACTAGCGGGACCCTCGCGCTCTACAATGAGCAGTTCTTC.

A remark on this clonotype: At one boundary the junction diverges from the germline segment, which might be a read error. CDR3 coding DNA: TGCAGTGCCCTACCGGGACACCACAATCAGCAGTTCTTC. It yields the protein CSALPGHHNQQFF. The J gene is TRBJ2-1, the V gene TRBV20-1; tentatively, D is TRBD1 (6 bases). The CDR3 has 13 amino acids. CDR1 and CDR2 from the germline V gene are DFQATT and SNEGSKA (reference sequence).

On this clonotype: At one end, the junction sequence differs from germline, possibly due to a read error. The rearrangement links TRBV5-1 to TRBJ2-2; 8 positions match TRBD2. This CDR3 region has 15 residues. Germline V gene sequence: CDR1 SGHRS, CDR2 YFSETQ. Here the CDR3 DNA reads TGCGTCAGCAGAACCTTAGCGGGAACGGCCGGGGAGCTGTTTTTT. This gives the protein CVSRTLAGTAGELFF.

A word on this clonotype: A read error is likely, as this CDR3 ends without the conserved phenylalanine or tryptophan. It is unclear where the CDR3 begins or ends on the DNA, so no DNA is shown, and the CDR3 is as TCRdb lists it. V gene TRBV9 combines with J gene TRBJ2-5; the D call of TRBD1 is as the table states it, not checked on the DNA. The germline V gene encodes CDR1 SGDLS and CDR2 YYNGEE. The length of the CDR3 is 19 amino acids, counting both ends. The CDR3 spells CASSAQGAVYSSYGYTFGS.

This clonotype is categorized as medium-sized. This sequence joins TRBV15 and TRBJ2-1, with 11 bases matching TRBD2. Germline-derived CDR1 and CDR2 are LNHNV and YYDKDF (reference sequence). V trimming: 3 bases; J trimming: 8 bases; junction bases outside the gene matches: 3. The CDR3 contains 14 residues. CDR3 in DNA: TGTGCCACCAGCAGGACTAGCGGGATCTATGAGCAGTTCTTC. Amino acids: CATSRTSGIYEQFF. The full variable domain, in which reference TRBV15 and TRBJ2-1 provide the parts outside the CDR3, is DAMVIQNPRYQVTQFGKPVTLSCSQTLNHNVMYWYQQKSSQAPKLLFHYYDKDFNNEADTPDNFQSRRPNTSFCFLDIRSPGLGDTAMYLCATSRTSGIYEQFFGPGTRLTVL.

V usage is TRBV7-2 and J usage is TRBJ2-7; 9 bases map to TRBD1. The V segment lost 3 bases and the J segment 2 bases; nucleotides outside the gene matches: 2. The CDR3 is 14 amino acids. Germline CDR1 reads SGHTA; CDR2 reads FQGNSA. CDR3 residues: CASSFGTGTYEQYF. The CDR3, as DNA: TGTGCCAGCAGCTTTGGGACAGGGACCTACGAGCAGTACTTC.

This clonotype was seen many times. CDR3 region: CASIRLAGDYTQYF. The CDR3, as DNA: TGTGCCAGCATTCGACTAGCGGGAGATTATACGCAGTATTTT. The chain recombines TRBV5-6 with TRBJ2-3; 12 bases agree with TRBD2. V shed 6 bases and J 7 bases; nucleotides not matched to a gene: 6. Germline CDR1 SGHDT, CDR2 YYEEEE. The CDR3 covers 14 residues.

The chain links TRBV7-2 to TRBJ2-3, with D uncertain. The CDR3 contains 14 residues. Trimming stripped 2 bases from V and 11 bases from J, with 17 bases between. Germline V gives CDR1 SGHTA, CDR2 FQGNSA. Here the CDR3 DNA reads TGTGCCAGCAGCTTAACTGAGGTCTACAATGAGCAGTATTTT. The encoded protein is CASSLTEVYNEQYF. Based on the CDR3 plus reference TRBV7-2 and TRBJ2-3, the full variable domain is GAGVSQSPSNKVTEKGKDVELRCDPISGHTALYWYRQSLGQGLEFLIYFQGNSAPDKSGLPSDRFSAERTGGSVSTLTIQRTQQEDSAVYLCASSLTEVYNEQYFGPGTRLTVL.

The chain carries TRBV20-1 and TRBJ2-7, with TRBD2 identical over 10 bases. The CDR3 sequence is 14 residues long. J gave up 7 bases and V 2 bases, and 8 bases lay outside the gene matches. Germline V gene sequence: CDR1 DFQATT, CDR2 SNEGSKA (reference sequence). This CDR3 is CSARWALAGLEQYF. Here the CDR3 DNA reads TGCAGTGCTAGATGGGCACTAGCGGGGCTTGAGCAGTACTTC.

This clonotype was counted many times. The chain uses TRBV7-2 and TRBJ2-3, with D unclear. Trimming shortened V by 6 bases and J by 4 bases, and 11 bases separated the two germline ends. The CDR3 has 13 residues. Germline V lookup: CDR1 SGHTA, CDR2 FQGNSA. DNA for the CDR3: TGTGCCAGCAGATTAAACCCCCCAGATACGCAGTATTTT. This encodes CASRLNPPDTQYF.

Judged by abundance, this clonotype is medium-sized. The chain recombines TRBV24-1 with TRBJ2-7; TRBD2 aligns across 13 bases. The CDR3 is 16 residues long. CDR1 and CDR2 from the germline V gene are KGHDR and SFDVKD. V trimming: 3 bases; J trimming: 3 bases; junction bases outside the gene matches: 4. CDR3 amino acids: CATSDGGTSGDYEQYF. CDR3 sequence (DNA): TGTGCCACCAGTGATGGGGGGACTAGCGGGGACTACGAGCAGTACTTC.

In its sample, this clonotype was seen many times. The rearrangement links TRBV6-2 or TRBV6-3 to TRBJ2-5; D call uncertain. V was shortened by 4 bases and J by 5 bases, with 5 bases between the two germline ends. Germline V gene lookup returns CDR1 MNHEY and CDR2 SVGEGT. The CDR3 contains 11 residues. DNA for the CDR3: TGTGCCAGCAGTTGGTGGGAGACCCAGTACTTC. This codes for CASSWWETQYF.

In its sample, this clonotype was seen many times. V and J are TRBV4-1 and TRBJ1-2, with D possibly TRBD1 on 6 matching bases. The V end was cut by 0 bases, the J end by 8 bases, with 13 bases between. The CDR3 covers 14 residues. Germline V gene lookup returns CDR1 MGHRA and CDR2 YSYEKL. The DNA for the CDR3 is TGCGCCAGCAGCCAAGACCGGGGGCTTGAAGGCTACACCTTC. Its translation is CASSQDRGLEGYTF.

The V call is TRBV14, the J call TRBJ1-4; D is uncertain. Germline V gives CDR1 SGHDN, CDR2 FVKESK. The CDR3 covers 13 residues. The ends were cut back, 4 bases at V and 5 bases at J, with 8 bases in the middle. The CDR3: CASSPWGNEKLFF. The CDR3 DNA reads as TGTGCCAGCAGCCCATGGGGAAATGAAAAACTGTTTTTT.

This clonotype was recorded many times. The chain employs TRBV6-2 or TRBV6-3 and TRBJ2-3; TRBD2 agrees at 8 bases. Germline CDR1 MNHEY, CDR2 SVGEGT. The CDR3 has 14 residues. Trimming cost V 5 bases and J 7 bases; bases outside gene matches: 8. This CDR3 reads CASSGGLDGYTQYF. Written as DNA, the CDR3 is TGTGCCAGCAGTGGGGGACTAGATGGATATACGCAGTATTTT.

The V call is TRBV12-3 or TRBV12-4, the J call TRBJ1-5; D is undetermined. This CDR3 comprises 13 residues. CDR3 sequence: CASGPQLDQPQHF. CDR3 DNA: TGTGCTAGCGGTCCCCAATTAGATCAGCCCCAGCATTTT.

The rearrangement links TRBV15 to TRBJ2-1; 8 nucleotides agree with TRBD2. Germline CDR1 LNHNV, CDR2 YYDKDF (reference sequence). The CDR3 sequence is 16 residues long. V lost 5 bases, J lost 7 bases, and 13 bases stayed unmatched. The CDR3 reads CATSSPPLLADNEQFF. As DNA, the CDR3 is TGTGCCACCAGCTCTCCGCCCCTACTAGCGGATAATGAGCAGTTCTTC. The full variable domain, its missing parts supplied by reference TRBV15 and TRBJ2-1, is DAMVIQNPRYQVTQFGKPVTLSCSQTLNHNVMYWYQQKSSQAPKLLFHYYDKDFNNEADTPDNFQSRRPNTSFCFLDIRSPGLGDTAMYLCATSSPPLLADNEQFFGPGTRLTVL.

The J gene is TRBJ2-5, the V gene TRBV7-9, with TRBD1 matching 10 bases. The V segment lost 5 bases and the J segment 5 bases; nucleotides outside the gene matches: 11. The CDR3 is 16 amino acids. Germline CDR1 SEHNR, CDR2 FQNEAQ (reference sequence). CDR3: CASSSPEGQGRETQYF. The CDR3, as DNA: TGTGCCAGCAGCAGCCCCGAGGGACAGGGGCGCGAGACCCAGTACTTC.

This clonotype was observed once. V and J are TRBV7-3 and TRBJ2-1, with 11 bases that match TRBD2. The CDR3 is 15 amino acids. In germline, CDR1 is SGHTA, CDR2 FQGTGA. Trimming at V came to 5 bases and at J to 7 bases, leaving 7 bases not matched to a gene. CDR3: CASSPQGLADNEQFF. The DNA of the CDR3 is TGTGCCAGCAGCCCACAGGGACTAGCGGATAATGAGCAGTTCTTC.

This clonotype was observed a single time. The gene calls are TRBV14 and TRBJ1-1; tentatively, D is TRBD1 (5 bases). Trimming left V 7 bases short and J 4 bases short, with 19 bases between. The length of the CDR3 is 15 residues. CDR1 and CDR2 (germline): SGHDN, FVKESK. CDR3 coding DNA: TGTGCCAGCAAACGGACTAGCGCAGGGTTCACTGAAGCTTTCTTT. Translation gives CASKRTSAGFTEAFF. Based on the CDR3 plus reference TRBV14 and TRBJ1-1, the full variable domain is EAGVTQFPSHSVIEKGQTVTLRCDPISGHDNLYWYRRVMGKEIKFLLHFVKESKQDESGMPNNRFLAERTGGTYSTLKVQPAELEDSGVYFCASKRTSAGFTEAFFGQGTRLTVV.

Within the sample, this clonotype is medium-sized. This CDR3 is CATSDWEDTQYF. The CDR3 region has the DNA TGTGCCACCAGTGATTGGGAAGATACGCAGTATTTT. The chain links TRBV24-1 to TRBJ2-3; D unresolved. The CDR3 has 12 residues. CDR1 and CDR2 from the germline V gene are KGHDR and SFDVKD. V was cut by 2 bases and J by 5 bases, with 4 bases left in between.

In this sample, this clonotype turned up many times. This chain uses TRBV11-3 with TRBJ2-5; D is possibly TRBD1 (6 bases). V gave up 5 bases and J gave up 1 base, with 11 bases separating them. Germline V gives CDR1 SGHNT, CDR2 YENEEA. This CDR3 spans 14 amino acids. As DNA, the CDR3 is TGTGCCAGCAGCCGCCTGGGGGCCCAAGAGACCCAGTACTTC. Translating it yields CASSRLGAQETQYF.

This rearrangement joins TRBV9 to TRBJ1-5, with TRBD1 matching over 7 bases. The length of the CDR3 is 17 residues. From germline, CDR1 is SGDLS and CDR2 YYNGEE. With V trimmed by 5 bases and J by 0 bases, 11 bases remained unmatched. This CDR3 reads CASRAGTDLYSNQPQHF. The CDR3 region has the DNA TGTGCCAGCAGAGCCGGGACAGATCTCTATAGCAATCAGCCCCAGCATTTT.

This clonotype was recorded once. The CDR3 sequence: CSERAGFYNEQFF. CDR3 nucleotides: TGCAGCGAACGAGCGGGGTTTTACAATGAGCAGTTCTTC. The chain recombines TRBV29-1 with TRBJ2-1, with 7 bases that match TRBD2. Germline-derived CDR1 and CDR2 are SQVTM and ANQGSEA. CDR3 length: 13 amino acids. The ends lost 7 bases at V and 4 bases at J; junction bases unmatched: 7.